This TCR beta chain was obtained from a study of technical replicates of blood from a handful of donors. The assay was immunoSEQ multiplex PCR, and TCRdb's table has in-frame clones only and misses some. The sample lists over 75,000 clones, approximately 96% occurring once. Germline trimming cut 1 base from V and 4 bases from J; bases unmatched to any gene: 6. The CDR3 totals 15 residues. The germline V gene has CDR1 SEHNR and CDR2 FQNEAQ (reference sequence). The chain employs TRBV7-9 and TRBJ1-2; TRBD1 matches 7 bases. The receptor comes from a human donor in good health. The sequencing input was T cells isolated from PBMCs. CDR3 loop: CASSLVLGDSYGYTF. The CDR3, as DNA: TGTGCCAGCAGCTTAGTTCTAGGGGACAGCTATGGCTACACCTTC.